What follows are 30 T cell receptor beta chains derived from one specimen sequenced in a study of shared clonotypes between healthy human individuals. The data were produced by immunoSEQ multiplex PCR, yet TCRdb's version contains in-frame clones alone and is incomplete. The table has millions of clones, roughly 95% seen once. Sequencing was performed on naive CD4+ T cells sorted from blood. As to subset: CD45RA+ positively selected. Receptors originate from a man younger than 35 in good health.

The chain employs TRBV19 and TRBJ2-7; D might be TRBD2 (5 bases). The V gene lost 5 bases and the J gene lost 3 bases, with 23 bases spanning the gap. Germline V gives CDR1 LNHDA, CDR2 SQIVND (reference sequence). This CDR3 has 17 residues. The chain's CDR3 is CASSPQARLYGGYEQYF. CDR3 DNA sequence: TGTGCCAGTAGTCCCCAGGCGCGGCTATATGGAGGCTACGAGCAGTACTTC.

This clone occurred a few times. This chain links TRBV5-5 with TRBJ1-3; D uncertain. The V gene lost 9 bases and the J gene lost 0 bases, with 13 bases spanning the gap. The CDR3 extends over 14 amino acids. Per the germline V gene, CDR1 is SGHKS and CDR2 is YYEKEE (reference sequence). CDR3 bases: TGTGCCACCGGAGAATCTTCCTCTGGAAACACCATATATTTT. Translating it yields CATGESSSGNTIYF.

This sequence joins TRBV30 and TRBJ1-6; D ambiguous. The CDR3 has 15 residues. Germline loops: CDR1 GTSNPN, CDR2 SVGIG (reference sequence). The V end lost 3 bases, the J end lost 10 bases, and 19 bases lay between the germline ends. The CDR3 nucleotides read TGTGCCTGGAGCCCCCTTGGCGGGGAGGGATCACCCCTCCACTTT. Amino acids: CAWSPLGGEGSPLHF.

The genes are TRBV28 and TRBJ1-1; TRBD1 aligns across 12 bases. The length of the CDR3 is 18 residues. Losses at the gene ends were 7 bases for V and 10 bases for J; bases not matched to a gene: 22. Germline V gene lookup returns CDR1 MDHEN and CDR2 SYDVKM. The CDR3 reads CASNTPGAGGQGAQSAFF. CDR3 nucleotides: TGTGCCAGCAATACCCCCGGGGCTGGGGGACAGGGGGCGCAATCAGCTTTCTTT.

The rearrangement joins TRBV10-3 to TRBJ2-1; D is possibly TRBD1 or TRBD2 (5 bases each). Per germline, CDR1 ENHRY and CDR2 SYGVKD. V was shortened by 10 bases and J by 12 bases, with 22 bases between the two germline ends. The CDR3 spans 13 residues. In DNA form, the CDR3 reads TGTGCCACGACCGAGGGGTTTTATCTTGGGCAGTTCTTC. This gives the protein CATTEGFYLGQFF.

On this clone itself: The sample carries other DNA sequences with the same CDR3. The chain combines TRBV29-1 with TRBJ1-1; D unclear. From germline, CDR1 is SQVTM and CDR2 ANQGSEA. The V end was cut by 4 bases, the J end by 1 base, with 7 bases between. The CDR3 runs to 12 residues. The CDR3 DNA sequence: TGCAGCGTTGGGCGGGGGAACACTGAAGCTTTCTTT. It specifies CSVGRGNTEAFF.

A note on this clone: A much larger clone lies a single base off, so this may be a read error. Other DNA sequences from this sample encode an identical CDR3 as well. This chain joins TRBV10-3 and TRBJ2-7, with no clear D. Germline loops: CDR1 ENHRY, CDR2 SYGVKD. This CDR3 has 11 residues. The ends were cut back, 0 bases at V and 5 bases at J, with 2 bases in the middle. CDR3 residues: CAISESHEQYF. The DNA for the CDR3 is TGTGCCATCAGTGAGTCCCACGAGCAGTACTTC.

The CDR3 region is CASSGRGTGGSASPLHF. The CDR3 DNA sequence: TGTGCCAGTAGTGGGAGAGGGACAGGGGGTTCTGCCTCACCCCTCCACTTT. The V gene is TRBV19, the J gene TRBJ1-6; TRBD1 aligns across 11 bases. Germline lookup yields CDR1 LNHDA and CDR2 SQIVND (reference sequence). The CDR3 extends over 17 amino acids. The ends lost 5 bases at V and 10 bases at J; junction bases unmatched: 13.

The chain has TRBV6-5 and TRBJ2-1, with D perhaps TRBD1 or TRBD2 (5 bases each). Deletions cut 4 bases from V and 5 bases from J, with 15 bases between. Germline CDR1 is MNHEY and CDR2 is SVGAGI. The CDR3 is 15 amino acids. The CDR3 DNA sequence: TGTGCCAGCAGTTCCGGGGCCCTAGGGGACAATGAGCAGTTCTTC. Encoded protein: CASSSGALGDNEQFF.

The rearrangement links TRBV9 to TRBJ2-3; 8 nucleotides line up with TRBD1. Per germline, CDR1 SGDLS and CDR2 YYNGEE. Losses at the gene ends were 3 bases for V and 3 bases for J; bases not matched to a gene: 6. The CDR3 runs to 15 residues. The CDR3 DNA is TGTGCCAGCAGCGGGCTCGACAGGGGTACAGATACGCAGTATTTT. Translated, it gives CASSGLDRGTDTQYF.

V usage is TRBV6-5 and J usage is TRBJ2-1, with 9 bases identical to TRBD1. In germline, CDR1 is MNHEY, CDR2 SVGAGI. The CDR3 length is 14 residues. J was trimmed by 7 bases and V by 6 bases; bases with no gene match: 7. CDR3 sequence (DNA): TGTGCCAGCAGACGGGGACAGGGTAAGAATGAGCAGTTCTTC. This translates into CASRRGQGKNEQFF.

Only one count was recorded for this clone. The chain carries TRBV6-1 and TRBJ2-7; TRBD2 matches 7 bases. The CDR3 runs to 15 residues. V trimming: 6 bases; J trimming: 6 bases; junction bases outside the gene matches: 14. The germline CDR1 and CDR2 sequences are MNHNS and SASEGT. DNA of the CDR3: TGTGCCAGCAGCGAATACGGACTGGGAGGGAGCGAGCAGTACTTC. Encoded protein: CASSEYGLGGSEQYF.

The CDR3 sequence is CASSTSVSNYNEQFF. The CDR3, as DNA: TGTGCCAGCAGTACTAGCGTATCCAATTACAATGAGCAGTTCTTC. V usage is TRBV27 and J usage is TRBJ2-1; 7 bases are a match to TRBD2. This CDR3 comprises 15 residues. The V gene end was trimmed by 5 bases and the J gene end by 4 bases; junction bases not matched to a gene: 8. Germline V lookup: CDR1 MNHEY, CDR2 SMNVEV (reference sequence).

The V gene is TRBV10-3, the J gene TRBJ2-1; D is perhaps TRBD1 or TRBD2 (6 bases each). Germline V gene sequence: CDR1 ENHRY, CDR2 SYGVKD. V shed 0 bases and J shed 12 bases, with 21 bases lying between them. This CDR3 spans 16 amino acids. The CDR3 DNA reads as TGTGCCATCAGTGAGTCGACGGTAAGGGGGGAGTCAGGGCAGTTCTTC. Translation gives CAISESTVRGESGQFF.

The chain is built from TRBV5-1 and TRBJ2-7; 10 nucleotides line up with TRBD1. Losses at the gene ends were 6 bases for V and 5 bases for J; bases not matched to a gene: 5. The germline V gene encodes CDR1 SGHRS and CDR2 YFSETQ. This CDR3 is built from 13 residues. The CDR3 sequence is CASTRDRGNEQYF. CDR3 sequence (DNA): TGCGCCAGCACCCGGGACAGGGGAAACGAGCAGTACTTC. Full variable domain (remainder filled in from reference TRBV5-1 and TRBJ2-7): KAGVTQTPRYLIKTRGQQVTLSCSPISGHRSVSWYQQTPGQGLQFLFEYFSETQRNKGNFPGRFSGRQFSNSRSEMNVSTLELGDSALYLCASTRDRGNEQYFGPGTRLTVT.

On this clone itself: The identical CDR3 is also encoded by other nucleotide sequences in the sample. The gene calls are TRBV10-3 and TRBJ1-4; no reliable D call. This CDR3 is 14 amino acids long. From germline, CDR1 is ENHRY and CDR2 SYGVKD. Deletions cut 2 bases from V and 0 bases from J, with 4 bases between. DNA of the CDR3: TGTGCCATCAGTGAGAGTGCAACTAATGAAAAACTGTTTTTT. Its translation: CAISESATNEKLFF.

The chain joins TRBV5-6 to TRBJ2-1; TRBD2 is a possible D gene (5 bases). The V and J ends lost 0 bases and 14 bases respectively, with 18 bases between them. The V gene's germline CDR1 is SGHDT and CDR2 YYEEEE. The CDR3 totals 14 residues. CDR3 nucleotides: TGTGCCAGCAGCTTGGTTCGGGGTACGGGCCGGGAGTTCTTC. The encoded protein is CASSLVRGTGREFF.

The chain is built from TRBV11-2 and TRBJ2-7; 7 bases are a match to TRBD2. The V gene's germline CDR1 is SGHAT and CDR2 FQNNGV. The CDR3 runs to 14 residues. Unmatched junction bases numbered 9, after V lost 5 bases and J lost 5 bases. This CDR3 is CASSVTGTTDEQYF. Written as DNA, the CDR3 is TGTGCCAGCAGCGTCACCGGGACTACCGACGAGCAGTACTTC.

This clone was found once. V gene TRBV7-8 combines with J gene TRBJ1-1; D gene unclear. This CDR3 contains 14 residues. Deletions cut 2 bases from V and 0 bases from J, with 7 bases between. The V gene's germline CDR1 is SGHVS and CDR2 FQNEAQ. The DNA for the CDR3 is TGTGCCAGCAGCTTAAGACGGGTGAACACTGAAGCTTTCTTT. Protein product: CASSLRRVNTEAFF.

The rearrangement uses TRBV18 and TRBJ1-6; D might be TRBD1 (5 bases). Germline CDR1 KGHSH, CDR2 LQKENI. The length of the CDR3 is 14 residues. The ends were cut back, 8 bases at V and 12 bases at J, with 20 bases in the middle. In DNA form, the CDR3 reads TGTGCCAGCCGCTCCGAAGCGGGGGTTGAACCCCTCCACTTT. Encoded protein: CASRSEAGVEPLHF. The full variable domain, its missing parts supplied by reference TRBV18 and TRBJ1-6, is NAGVMQNPRHLVRRRGQEARLRCSPMKGHSHVYWYRQLPEEGLKFMVYLQKENIIDESGMPKERFSAEFPKEGPSILRIQQVVRGDSAAYFCASRSEAGVEPLHFGNGTRLTVT.

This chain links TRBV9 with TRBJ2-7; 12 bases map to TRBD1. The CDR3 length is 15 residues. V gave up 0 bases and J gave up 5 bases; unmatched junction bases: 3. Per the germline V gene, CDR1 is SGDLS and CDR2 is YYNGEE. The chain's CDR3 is CASSVEGQGAHEQYF. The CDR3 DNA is TGTGCCAGCAGCGTAGAGGGACAGGGGGCCCACGAGCAGTACTTC.

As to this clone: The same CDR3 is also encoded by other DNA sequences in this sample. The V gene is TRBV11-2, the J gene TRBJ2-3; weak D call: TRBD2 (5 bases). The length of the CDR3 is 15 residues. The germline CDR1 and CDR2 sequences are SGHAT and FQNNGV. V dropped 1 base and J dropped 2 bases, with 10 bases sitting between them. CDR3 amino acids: CASSLGLGATDTQYF. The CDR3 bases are TGTGCCAGCAGCTTAGGTTTGGGAGCCACAGATACGCAGTATTTT.

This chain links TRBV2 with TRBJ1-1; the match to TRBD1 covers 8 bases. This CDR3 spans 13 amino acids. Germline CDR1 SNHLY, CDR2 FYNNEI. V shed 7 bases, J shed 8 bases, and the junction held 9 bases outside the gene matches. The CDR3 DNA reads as TGTGCCAGCAAGCCGGGACAGGCATTCGAAGCTTTCTTT. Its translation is CASKPGQAFEAFF. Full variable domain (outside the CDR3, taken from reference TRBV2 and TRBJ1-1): EPEVTQTPSHQVTQMGQEVILRCVPISNHLYFYWYRQILGQKVEFLVSFYNNEISEKSEIFDDQFSVERPDGSNFTLKIRSTKLEDSAMYFCASKPGQAFEAFFGQGTRLTVV.

The CDR3 DNA reads TGTGCCATCAGTGGAGTGGGCACACGGACGGGGACAGATACGCAGTATTTT. The encoded protein is CAISGVGTRTGTDTQYF. The genes are TRBV10-3 and TRBJ2-3; a weak D match, TRBD2 (5 bases). The germline V gene has CDR1 ENHRY and CDR2 SYGVKD. V lost 4 bases and J 3 bases, leaving 20 bases between the germline ends. The CDR3 extends over 17 amino acids.

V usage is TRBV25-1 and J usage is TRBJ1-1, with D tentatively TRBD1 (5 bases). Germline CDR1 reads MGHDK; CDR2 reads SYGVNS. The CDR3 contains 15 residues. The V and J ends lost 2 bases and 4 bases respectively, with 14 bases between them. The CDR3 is CASSETGVRGTEAFF. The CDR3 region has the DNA TGTGCCAGCAGTGAAACAGGCGTACGAGGCACTGAAGCTTTCTTT.

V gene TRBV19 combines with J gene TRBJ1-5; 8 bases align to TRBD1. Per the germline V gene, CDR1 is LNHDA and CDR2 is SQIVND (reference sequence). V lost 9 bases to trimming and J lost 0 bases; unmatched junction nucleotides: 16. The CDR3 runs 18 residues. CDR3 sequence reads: CASRGTGGAKYSNQPQHF. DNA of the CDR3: TGTGCCAGCCGGGGGACAGGTGGCGCAAAATATAGCAATCAGCCCCAGCATTTT.

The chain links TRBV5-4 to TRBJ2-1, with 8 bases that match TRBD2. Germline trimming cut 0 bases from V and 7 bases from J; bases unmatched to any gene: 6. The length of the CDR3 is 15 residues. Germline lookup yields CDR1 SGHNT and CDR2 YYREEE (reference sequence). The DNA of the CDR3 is TGTGCCAGCAGCTTGGGCGGGGGGCCGCAAAATGAGCAGTTCTTC. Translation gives CASSLGGGPQNEQFF.

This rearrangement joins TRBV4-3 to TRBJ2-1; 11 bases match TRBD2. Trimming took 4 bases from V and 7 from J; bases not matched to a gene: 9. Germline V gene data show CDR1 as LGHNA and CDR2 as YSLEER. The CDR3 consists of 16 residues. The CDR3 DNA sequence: TGCGCCAGCAGCCCTCTAGCGGGAGGACCATCGAATGAGCAGTTCTTC. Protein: CASSPLAGGPSNEQFF.

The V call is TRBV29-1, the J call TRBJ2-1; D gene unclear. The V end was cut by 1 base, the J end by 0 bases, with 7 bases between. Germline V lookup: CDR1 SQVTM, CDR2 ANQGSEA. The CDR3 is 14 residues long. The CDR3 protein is CSVEGKSSYNEQFF. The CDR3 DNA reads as TGCAGCGTTGAAGGCAAGAGCTCCTACAATGAGCAGTTCTTC.

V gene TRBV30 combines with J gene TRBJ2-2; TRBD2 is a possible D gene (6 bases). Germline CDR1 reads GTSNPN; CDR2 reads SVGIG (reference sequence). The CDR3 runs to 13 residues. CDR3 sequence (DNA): TGTTCTTGGCGGAGGGCGAACACCGGGGAGCTGTTTTTT. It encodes CSWRRANTGELFF.